The 3 T cell receptor beta chains below come from one sample, sequenced in a study of vaccination effects on CD4 cells after COVID-19. No antigens are known for them. Here immunoSEQ multiplex PCR was the method, and the copy in TCRdb shows in-frame clones only, minus some. The sample contains approximately 30,000 clones, around 67% of which appear only once. CD4+ T cells specific for antigen were expanded with viral peptide pools by the ViraFEST assay before sequencing. When 10 to 11 days of culture had elapsed, CD4+ T cells were isolated. Participants completed two doses of the BNT162b2 or mRNA-1273 vaccine. Specimen: CD4+ T cells from PBMCs cultured with HCoV-NL63 spike peptides, collected after COVID-19 vaccination. These TCRs come from a human donor who received a COVID-19 vaccine.

This sequence joins TRBV6-5 and TRBJ2-7; D remains unclear. Germline V gene sequence: CDR1 MNHEY, CDR2 SVGAGI. Trimming removed 6 bases from V and 8 bases from J, with 20 bases in between. The CDR3 consists of 14 residues. The DNA of the CDR3 is TGTGCCAGCAGCATGAGCCAAACTCAAGGCAAGCAGTACTTC. It translates to CASSMSQTQGKQYF.

This clone appeared a single time. This sequence joins TRBV5-5 and TRBJ2-7; D perhaps matches TRBD2 (5 bases). Germline V gene sequence: CDR1 SGHKS, CDR2 YYEKEE (reference sequence). V was pared by 4 bases and J by 2 bases, with 19 bases between. CDR3 length: 16 residues. This chain's CDR3 is CASSRQISAGPYEQYF. Here the CDR3 DNA reads TGTGCCAGCAGCCGTCAGATATCGGCGGGCCCCTACGAGCAGTACTTC.

The chain has TRBV29-1 and TRBJ2-2; D unresolved. The length of the CDR3 is 12 residues. The germline V gene has CDR1 SQVTM and CDR2 ANQGSEA. The ends were cut back, 7 bases at V and 1 base at J, with 7 bases in the middle. DNA of the CDR3: TGCAGCGCTACAGAGAACACCGGGGAGCTGTTTTTT. Its protein product is CSATENTGELFF.